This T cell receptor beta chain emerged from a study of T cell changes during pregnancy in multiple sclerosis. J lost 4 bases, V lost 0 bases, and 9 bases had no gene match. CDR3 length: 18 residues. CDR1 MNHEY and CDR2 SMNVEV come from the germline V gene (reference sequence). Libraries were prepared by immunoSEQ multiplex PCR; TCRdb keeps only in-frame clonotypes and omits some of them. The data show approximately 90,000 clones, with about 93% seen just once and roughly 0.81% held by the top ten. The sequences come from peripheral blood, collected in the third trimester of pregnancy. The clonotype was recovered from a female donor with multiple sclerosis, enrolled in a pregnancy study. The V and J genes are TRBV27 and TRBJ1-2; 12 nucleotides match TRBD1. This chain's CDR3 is CASSLSGTGGKRTYGYTF. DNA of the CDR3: TGTGCCAGCAGTTTATCCGGGACAGGGGGCAAGCGGACCTATGGCTACACCTTC.